A single sample is the source of the 6 T cell receptor beta chains below, sequenced in a study of response to subunit inactivated influenza vaccine. TCRdb reprocessed the RT-PCR reads with MiXCR, giving one entry per CDR3 protein. The sample shows about 570,000 distinct CDR3 sequences, over 9.5% of them seen only once. The specimen comprised PBMCs from blood, sampled on the day of vaccination. Receptor source: a man aged 50-60 years who received an inactivated influenza vaccine.

This clonotype was detected only a few times. V is TRBV6-5 and J is TRBJ2-7; no definite D call. Germline-derived CDR1 and CDR2 are MNHEY and SVGAGI. With 2 bases removed from V and 7 bases from J, the gap between germline ends came to 12 bases. This CDR3 comprises 13 residues. Here the CDR3 reads CASSYGRNREQYF. In DNA, the CDR3 is TGTGCCAGCAGTTACGGCCGGAATAGGGAGCAGTACTTC.

This clonotype was seen at least ten times. The rearrangement uses TRBV20-1 and TRBJ2-7; 8 bases match TRBD1. CDR3 length: 14 residues. Germline V gene data show CDR1 as DFQATT and CDR2 as SNEGSKA (reference sequence). J was trimmed by 5 bases and V by 6 bases; bases with no gene match: 12. CDR3 sequence reads: CSAAKTGGLDEQYF. As DNA, the CDR3 is TGCAGTGCCGCCAAAACAGGGGGGCTGGACGAGCAGTACTTC.

This chain connects TRBV7-8 to TRBJ2-2; 13 nucleotides match TRBD2. Germline trimming cut 5 bases from V and 7 bases from J; bases unmatched to any gene: 4. CDR3 length: 15 amino acids. CDR1 is SGHVS and CDR2 is FQNEAQ in the germline V gene. CDR3 nucleotides: TGTGCCAGCAGCAGGACTAGCGGGGGTGGCGGGGAGCTGTTTTTT. The encoded protein is CASSRTSGGGGELFF.

The sample holds many counts of this clonotype. The chain is built from TRBV3-1 and TRBJ2-7, with D tentatively TRBD1 (6 bases). Trimming cost V 1 base and J 1 base, with 11 bases left between them. This CDR3 comprises 15 residues. Germline V gene lookup returns CDR1 LGHDT and CDR2 YNNKEL (reference sequence). CDR3 sequence (DNA): TGTGCCAGCAGCCAAGGCCCAGGGGTATCCTACGAGCAGTACTTC. Protein sequence: CASSQGPGVSYEQYF.

The chain links TRBV12-3 or TRBV12-4 to TRBJ2-7; D is undetermined. The CDR3 has 12 amino acids. V was shortened by 8 bases and J by 1 base, with 9 bases between the two germline ends. CDR3 region: CASGRKSYEQYF. CDR3 in DNA: TGTGCCAGCGGCAGGAAATCCTACGAGCAGTACTTC.

In its sample, this clonotype was seen a few times. This chain links TRBV20-1 with TRBJ1-2; D is unresolved. The CDR3 is 12 amino acids. Trimming removed 3 bases from V and 5 bases from J, with 10 bases in between. The germline V gene encodes CDR1 DFQATT and CDR2 SNEGSKA (reference sequence). The CDR3 reads CSASPSPYGYTF. The CDR3 nucleotides read TGCAGTGCTAGTCCATCCCCTTATGGCTACACCTTC.